In this sample, the clone carrying this T cell receptor (beta chain) turned up once. The method was immunoSEQ multiplex PCR; TCRdb's version includes in-frame clones alone and lacks a portion of them. The sample carries tens of thousands of clones, approximately 80% recorded once. Germline lookup yields CDR1 SGHAT and CDR2 FQNNGV. The CDR3 extends over 15 amino acids. The V end was cut by 5 bases, the J end by 3 bases, with 17 bases between. The data were obtained in a study of T cell responses to AZD1222 COVID-19 vaccine. This TCR was sampled from an adult in good health. The sample was peripheral blood, taken on day 0 of AZD1222 vaccination. The rearrangement uses TRBV11-2 and TRBJ2-7; a possible D gene is TRBD1 (6 bases). This chain's CDR3 is CASSPGAGESYEQYF. The CDR3 DNA is TGTGCCAGCAGCCCTGGGGCAGGGGAAAGCTACGAGCAGTACTTC.